The rows below give T cell receptor beta chains drawn from one sample of a study of CXCR3-negative and CXCR3-positive naive CD8 T cells. TCRdb re-called the 5' RACE reads and catalogs CDR3 proteins one per entry, DNA excluded. The sample data list roughly 40,000 distinct CDR3 sequences. The sample was memory CD8+ T cells from blood. The receptors were gathered from a human donor in good health. Some clones in this sample may be carry-over from other donors' samples. Both conserved end residues are part of each CDR3. Clone size is stated in some rows and not others, as once, few, many or a class when expanded.

J: TRBJ1-2; size: NA; V: TRBV6-5; CDR3: CASSNPRGANYGYTF
J: TRBJ2-1; size: NA; V: TRBV10-2; CDR3: CASSVAGYNEQFF
J: TRBJ2-7; size: NA; V: TRBV30; CDR3: CAWSVRSAGDPYEQYF
J: TRBJ1-6; size: NA; V: TRBV7-9; CDR3: CASSFYPGGSPLHF
J: TRBJ2-1; size: NA; V: TRBV7-3; CDR3: CASSASSSDEQFF
J: TRBJ2-7; size: NA; V: TRBV30; CDR3: CATGLAGPYEQHF
J: TRBJ2-3; size: NA; V: TRBV7-2; CDR3: CASSLVGDRVIADTQYF
J: TRBJ2-3; size: NA; V: TRBV27; CDR3: CASSFPSQGSTDTQYF
J: TRBJ1-5; size: NA; V: TRBV28; CDR3: CASRRPNDPGNQPQHF
J: TRBJ2-1; size: NA; V: TRBV5-6; CDR3: CASSLGLAEVGNEQFF
J: TRBJ1-2; size: NA; V: TRBV29-1; CDR3: CSVDRGENYGYTF
J: TRBJ2-4; size: NA; V: TRBV5-6; CDR3: CASTTGTQLAKNIQYF
J: TRBJ2-7; size: NA; V: TRBV29-1; CDR3: CSVASHREQYF
J: TRBJ2-7; size: NA; V: TRBV4-3; CDR3: CASSQGLRADSYEQYF
J: TRBJ2-5; size: NA; V: TRBV29-1; CDR3: CSVENRGVQETQYF
J: TRBJ2-2; size: NA; V: TRBV28; CDR3: CASSLFNTGELFF
J: TRBJ2-5; size: NA; V: TRBV7-2; CDR3: CASSLAPVAYQETQYF
J: TRBJ2-7; size: NA; V: TRBV7-9; CDR3: CASSPDGSYEQYF
J: TRBJ2-1; size: NA; V: TRBV30; CDR3: CAWSPGDFEQFF
J: TRBJ2-3; size: NA; V: TRBV29-1; CDR3: CSMARQGLTDTQYF
J: TRBJ1-2; size: NA; V: TRBV20-1; CDR3: CSAMGPGTAGYTF
J: TRBJ1-1; size: NA; V: TRBV18; CDR3: CASSPRFGSTPGGTEAFF
J: TRBJ2-2; size: NA; V: TRBV12-3/TRBV12-4; CDR3: CASSPRDSKHPGELFF
J: TRBJ2-2; size: medium-sized; V: TRBV6-4; CDR3: CASSDSSGFPDTGELFF
J: TRBJ1-1; size: NA; V: TRBV20-1; CDR3: CSARQGDTEAFF
J: TRBJ1-1; size: NA; V: TRBV29-1; CDR3: CSVTGIYTVRDPSVVTEAFF
J: TRBJ2-7; size: NA; V: TRBV7-2; CDR3: CASSHQVVGYYEQYF
J: TRBJ2-1; size: NA; V: TRBV4-3; CDR3: CASSHGVGGYNEQFF
J: TRBJ2-1; size: NA; V: TRBV20-1; CDR3: CSARDGTSFDEQFF
J: TRBJ2-2; size: medium-sized; V: TRBV2; CDR3: CASRMTGTGNAGELFF
J: TRBJ2-1; size: NA; V: TRBV29-1; CDR3: CSVDGKSSYNEQFF
J: TRBJ1-2; size: NA; V: TRBV29-1; CDR3: CSVVHGSNYGYTF
J: TRBJ2-3; size: NA; V: TRBV4-2; CDR3: CASSQDLIGSEGTQYF
J: TRBJ2-1; size: NA; V: TRBV6-6; CDR3: CASRATDNEQFF
J: TRBJ2-1; size: NA; V: TRBV6-2/TRBV6-3; CDR3: CASSDPSRDRATLNEQFF
J: TRBJ2-7; size: NA; V: TRBV19; CDR3: CASSTGQVIYEQYF
J: TRBJ2-1; size: NA; V: TRBV7-6; CDR3: CASSPPWGGDYNEQFF
J: TRBJ2-7; size: NA; V: TRBV4-2; CDR3: CASSQPRHYEQYF
J: TRBJ2-5; size: NA; V: TRBV18; CDR3: CASSPRDRGQETQYF
J: TRBJ2-7; size: NA; V: TRBV10-1; CDR3: CASTPTVGQFPARPYEQYF
J: TRBJ2-1; size: NA; V: TRBV7-9; CDR3: CASSFPPRTGDSSYNEQFF
J: TRBJ2-7; size: NA; V: TRBV9; CDR3: CASSVGLGGYEQYF
J: TRBJ1-1; size: NA; V: TRBV19; CDR3: CASSAGQGGTEAFF
J: TRBJ1-5; size: NA; V: TRBV20-1; CDR3: CSARGQGHEFQPQHF
J: TRBJ2-7; size: NA; V: TRBV27; CDR3: CASRLSGDLYEQYF
J: TRBJ1-2; size: NA; V: TRBV24-1; CDR3: CATSDLTASGYTF
J: TRBJ2-1; size: NA; V: TRBV4-3; CDR3: CASSQDGNRLSEQFF
J: TRBJ2-6; size: medium-sized; V: TRBV7-6; CDR3: CASSPGHHSGANVLTF
J: TRBJ2-2; size: NA; V: TRBV4-1; CDR3: CASSQDTWNTGELFF
J: TRBJ2-1; size: NA; V: TRBV5-1; CDR3: CASRWTSGGANEQFF
J: TRBJ2-1; size: NA; V: TRBV7-2; CDR3: CASSPWQGAYNEQFF
J: TRBJ2-2; size: NA; V: TRBV29-1; CDR3: CSVSWSFDGELFF
J: TRBJ1-2; size: NA; V: TRBV9; CDR3: CASSQATGPAEYGYTF
J: TRBJ2-1; size: NA; V: TRBV5-1; CDR3: CASSLERGAMSDEQFF
J: TRBJ2-2; size: NA; V: TRBV6-2/TRBV6-3; CDR3: CASSKTGGDTGELFF
J: TRBJ1-5; size: NA; V: TRBV20-1; CDR3: CSARRRGTPNQPQHF
J: TRBJ2-5; size: NA; V: TRBV7-8; CDR3: CASSSRASQETQYF
J: TRBJ1-1; size: NA; V: TRBV27; CDR3: CASSSRQYSTEAFF
J: TRBJ2-7; size: NA; V: TRBV12-3/TRBV12-4; CDR3: CASSLGLAGGYEQYF
J: TRBJ2-7; size: NA; V: TRBV6-5; CDR3: CASSYSDYSGYEQYF